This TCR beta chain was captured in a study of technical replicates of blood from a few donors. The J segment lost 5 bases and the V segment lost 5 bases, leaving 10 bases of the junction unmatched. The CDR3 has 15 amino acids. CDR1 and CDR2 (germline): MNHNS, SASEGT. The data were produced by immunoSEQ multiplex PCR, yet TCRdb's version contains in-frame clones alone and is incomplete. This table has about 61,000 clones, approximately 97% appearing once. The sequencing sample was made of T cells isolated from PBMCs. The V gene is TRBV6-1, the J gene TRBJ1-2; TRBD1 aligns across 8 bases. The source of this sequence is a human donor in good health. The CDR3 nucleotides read TGTGCCAGCAGTCATGGACAGGGCGTAGGGTATGGCTACACCTTC. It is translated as CASSHGQGVGYGYTF.